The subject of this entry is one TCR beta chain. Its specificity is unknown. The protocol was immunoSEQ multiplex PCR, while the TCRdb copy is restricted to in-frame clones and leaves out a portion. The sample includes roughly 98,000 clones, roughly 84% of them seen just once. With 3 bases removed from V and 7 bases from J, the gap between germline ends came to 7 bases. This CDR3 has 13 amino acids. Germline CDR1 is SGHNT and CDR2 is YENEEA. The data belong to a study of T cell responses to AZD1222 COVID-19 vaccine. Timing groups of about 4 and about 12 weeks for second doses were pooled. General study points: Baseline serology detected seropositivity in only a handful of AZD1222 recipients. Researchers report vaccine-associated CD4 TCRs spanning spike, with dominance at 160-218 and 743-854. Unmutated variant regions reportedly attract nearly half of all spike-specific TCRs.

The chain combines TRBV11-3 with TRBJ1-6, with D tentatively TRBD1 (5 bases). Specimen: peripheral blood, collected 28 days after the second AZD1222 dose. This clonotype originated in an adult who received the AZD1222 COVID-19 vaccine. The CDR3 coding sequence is TGTGCCAGCAGCTTGGGGGGAAATTCACCCCTCCACTTT. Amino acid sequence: CASSLGGNSPLHF. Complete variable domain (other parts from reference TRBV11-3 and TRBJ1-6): EAGVVQSPRYKIIEKKQPVAFWCNPISGHNTLYWYLQNLGQGPELLIRYENEEAVDDSQLPKDRFSAERLKGVDSTLKIQPAELGDSAVYLCASSLGGNSPLHFGNGTRLTVT.